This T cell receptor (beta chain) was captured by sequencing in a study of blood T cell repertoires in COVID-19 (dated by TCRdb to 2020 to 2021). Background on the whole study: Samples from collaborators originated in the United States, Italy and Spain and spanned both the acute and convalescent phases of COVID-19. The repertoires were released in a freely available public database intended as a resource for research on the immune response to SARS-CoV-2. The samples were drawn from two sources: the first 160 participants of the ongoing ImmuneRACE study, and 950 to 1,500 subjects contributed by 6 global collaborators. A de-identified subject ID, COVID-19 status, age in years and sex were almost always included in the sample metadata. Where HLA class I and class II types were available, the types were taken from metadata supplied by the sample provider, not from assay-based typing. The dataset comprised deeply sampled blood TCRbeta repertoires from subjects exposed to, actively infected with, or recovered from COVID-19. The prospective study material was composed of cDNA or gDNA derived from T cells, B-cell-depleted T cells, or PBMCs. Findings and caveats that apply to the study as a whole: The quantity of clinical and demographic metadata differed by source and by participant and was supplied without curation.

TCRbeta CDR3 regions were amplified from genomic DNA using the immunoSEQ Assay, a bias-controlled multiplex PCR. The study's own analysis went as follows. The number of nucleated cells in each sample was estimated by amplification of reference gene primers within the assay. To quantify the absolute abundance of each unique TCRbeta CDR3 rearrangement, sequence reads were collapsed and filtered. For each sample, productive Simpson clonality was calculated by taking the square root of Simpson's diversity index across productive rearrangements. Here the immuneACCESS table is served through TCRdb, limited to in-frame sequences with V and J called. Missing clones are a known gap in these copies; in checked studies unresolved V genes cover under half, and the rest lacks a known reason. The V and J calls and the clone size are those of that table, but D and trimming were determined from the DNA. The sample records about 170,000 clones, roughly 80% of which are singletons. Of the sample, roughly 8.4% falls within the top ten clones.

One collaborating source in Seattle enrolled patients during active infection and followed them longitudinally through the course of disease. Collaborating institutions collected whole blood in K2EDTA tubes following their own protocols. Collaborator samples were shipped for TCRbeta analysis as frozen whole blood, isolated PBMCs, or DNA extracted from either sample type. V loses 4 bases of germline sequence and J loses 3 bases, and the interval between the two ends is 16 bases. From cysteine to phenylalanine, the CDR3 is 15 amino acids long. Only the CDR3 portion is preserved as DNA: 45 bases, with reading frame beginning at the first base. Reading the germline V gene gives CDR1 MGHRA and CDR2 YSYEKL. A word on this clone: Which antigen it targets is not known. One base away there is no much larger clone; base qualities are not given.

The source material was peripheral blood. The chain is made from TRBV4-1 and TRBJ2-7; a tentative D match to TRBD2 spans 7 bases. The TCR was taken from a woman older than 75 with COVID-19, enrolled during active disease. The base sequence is TGCGCCAGCAGCCGGCCCATGGGGGGGCTCTACGAGCAGTACTTC. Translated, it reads CASSRPMGGLYEQYF.